The present T cell receptor (beta chain) was sequenced within a study of blood T cell repertoires in COVID-19 (dated by TCRdb to the early 2020s). Turning to the overall study: Collaborator samples came from the United States, Italy and Spain and covered acute and convalescent phases of COVID-19. Samples came from the ongoing ImmuneRACE study (first 160 participants) plus 1,254 subjects from 6 global collaborators. HLA class I and class II types, where available, came from metadata supplied by the sample provider rather than from assay-based typing. The dataset comprised deeply sampled blood TCRbeta repertoires from subjects exposed to, actively infected with, or recovered from COVID-19. The material from the prospective study consisted of cDNA or gDNA derived from T cells, B-cell-depleted T cells, or PBMCs. A de-identified subject ID, COVID-19 status, age in years and sex were almost always included in the sample metadata. The repertoires were made available in a free public database intended to serve as a resource for research on the immune response to SARS-CoV-2. The paper as a whole reports these results and caveats: The amount of clinical and demographic metadata varied by source and participant and was provided uncurated.

Remarks on this clone: Its antigen specificity is not known. No much larger clone exists at a distance of one base, and base qualities are not known.

Participants in the prospective study were aged about 18 to 90 years, lived in under 30 United States geographic areas, and enrolled through a virtual design. In the prospective study, participants were assigned to cohorts based on the clinical history participants reported in a screening survey and a study questionnaire. Exposed participants were defined as having been in contact with someone with a PCR-confirmed or clinician-diagnosed COVID-19 case within 2 weeks of study entry. Each participant in the prospective study had whole blood, serum and a nasopharyngeal or oropharyngeal swab collected by mobile phlebotomists. Over a roughly 2-month period, participants in the prospective study had the option of providing additional blood draws and questionnaires. Before DNA extraction, blood samples from the prospective study were shipped at room temperature or frozen. TCRbeta CDR3 regions were amplified from genomic DNA using the immunoSEQ Assay, a bias-controlled multiplex PCR. Processing in the source paper ran as follows. Nucleated cell counts per sample were estimated from amplification of reference gene primers within the assay. To quantify the absolute abundance of each unique TCRbeta CDR3 rearrangement, sequence reads were collapsed and filtered. Productive Simpson clonality was computed per sample as the square root of Simpson's diversity index over productive rearrangements. TCRdb holds this immuneACCESS table with in-frame rearrangements only. Some clones are missing; in checked studies, unresolved V genes explain under half, and the rest has no known cause. That table supplies the V and J calls and clone size; D and trimming were determined from the DNA. This sample lists approximately 400,000 clones; roughly nine tenths were detected once. The ten biggest clones cover around 0.86% of the sample.

Sequenced: PBMCs or T cells enriched from blood (not recorded which). This TCR came from a woman aged 40-49 years who had been exposed to COVID-19.

The sequence in DNA is TGTGCCAGCAGCTTGCGGCAGGGGGCGACTAATGAAAAACTGTTTTTT. Protein translation: CASSLRQGATNEKLFF. This receptor chain uses TRBV5-4 and TRBJ1-4, and 8 bases in between align with TRBD1. CDR1 and CDR2, looked up from the germline V gene (reference sequence), are SGHNT and YYREEE. The V end gives up 1 base and the J end 2 bases, leaving 4 bases in the junction not matched to a gene. The cysteine opens and the phenylalanine closes a CDR3 of 16 amino acids. Only the CDR3 part of the read is kept: 48 bases, read in frame from the first base.